The 25 T cell receptor beta chains listed next were all sequenced from one sample in a study of cytomegalovirus exposure and HLA in healthy donors. The PCR had 60 Vbeta and 13 Jbeta primers. The method was immunoSEQ multiplex PCR; TCRdb's version includes in-frame clones alone and lacks a portion of them. The sample includes about 170,000 clones, approximately 73% of them seen just once. Sequenced material: PBMCs. The origin of the receptors is a young woman in good health and CMV-seropositive.

V is TRBV10-3 and J is TRBJ1-6; TRBD1 matches at 7 bases. Losses at the gene ends were 4 bases for V and 7 bases for J; bases not matched to a gene: 10. CDR1 is ENHRY, CDR2 SYGVKD, per germline. The CDR3 loop spans 16 amino acids. The CDR3 DNA sequence: TGTGCCATCAGTGCTGACAGGGCTACTATCAATTCACCCCTCCACTTT. This sequence encodes CAISADRATINSPLHF.

The chain recombines TRBV19 with TRBJ2-1; TRBD2 might be the D (6 bases). Per germline, CDR1 LNHDA and CDR2 SQIVND (reference sequence). CDR3 length equals 15 residues. V gave up 3 bases and J gave up 5 bases, with 14 bases separating them. CDR3 sequence reads: CASSMRASADNEQFF. CDR3 nucleotides: TGTGCCAGTAGTATGAGGGCTAGCGCGGACAATGAGCAGTTCTTC.

This clone was seen just once. The chain's CDR3 is CASSLGEDYTF. As DNA, the CDR3 is TGCGCCAGCAGCTTGGGGGAGGACTACACCTTC. The chain joins TRBV5-1 to TRBJ1-2; D gene uncertain. Germline loops: CDR1 SGHRS, CDR2 YFSETQ. Trimming took 0 bases from V and 10 from J, leaving 7 bases between them. This CDR3 contains 11 residues.

The chain links TRBV30 to TRBJ1-2, with 9 bases aligning to TRBD1. The trim removed 4 bases at V and 5 bases at J, leaving 14 bases unmatched. CDR3 length: 16 amino acids. CDR1 and CDR2 from the germline V gene are GTSNPN and SVGIG (reference sequence). The CDR3 region is CAWKSIRDRAHYGYTF. The CDR3 DNA follows: TGTGCCTGGAAGTCCATCCGGGACAGGGCTCATTATGGCTACACCTTC.

This clone came up a few times. This sequence joins TRBV7-9 and TRBJ2-7, with 8 bases lining up with TRBD1. The CDR3 runs to 15 residues. Germline CDR1 is SEHNR and CDR2 is FQNEAQ (reference sequence). Trimming cost V 3 bases and J 3 bases; bases outside gene matches: 7. The CDR3, as DNA: TGTGCCAGCAGCTTGGATGGACAGGGTTTCTACGAGCAGTACTTC. It translates to CASSLDGQGFYEQYF.

The chain recombines TRBV7-9 with TRBJ1-1, with TRBD1 matching over 9 bases. The junction had 10 bases not matched to a gene; V was cut back by 6 bases and J by 2 bases. This CDR3 spans 16 amino acids. Per the germline V gene, CDR1 is SEHNR and CDR2 is FQNEAQ (reference sequence). CDR3 amino acids: CASRPRDRAENTEAFF. CDR3 coding DNA: TGTGCCAGCAGACCCAGGGACAGGGCCGAAAACACTGAAGCTTTCTTT.

The rearrangement uses TRBV4-1 and TRBJ1-1, with TRBD1 matching over 7 bases. The CDR3 totals 21 residues. Trimming at V came to 1 base and at J to 0 bases, leaving 20 bases not matched to a gene. Germline CDR1 MGHRA, CDR2 YSYEKL. CDR3 sequence: CASSQGPLRTGPSRMNTEAFF. CDR3 sequence (DNA): TGCGCCAGCAGCCAAGGACCCCTACGGACAGGCCCCTCTCGGATGAACACTGAAGCTTTCTTT.

V is TRBV2 and J is TRBJ2-5; D unresolved. V shed 2 bases and J shed 2 bases, with 6 bases lying between them. CDR3 length equals 13 residues. Germline-derived CDR1 and CDR2 are SNHLY and FYNNEI. The CDR3 DNA reads TGTGCCAGCAGTGAATTAGATCAAGAGACCCAGTACTTC. Translation: CASSELDQETQYF. Using reference TRBV2 and TRBJ2-5 for the parts outside the CDR3, the full variable domain is EPEVTQTPSHQVTQMGQEVILRCVPISNHLYFYWYRQILGQKVEFLVSFYNNEISEKSEIFDDQFSVERPDGSNFTLKIRSTKLEDSAMYFCASSELDQETQYFGPGTRLLVL.

The chain combines TRBV7-8 with TRBJ1-2; D might be TRBD1 (5 bases). Deletions cut 5 bases from V and 0 bases from J, with 19 bases between. Germline CDR1 SGHVS, CDR2 FQNEAQ. The CDR3 length is 17 residues. Here the CDR3 reads CASSVQAGPGANYGYTF. The CDR3 region has the DNA TGTGCCAGCAGCGTACAGGCGGGACCGGGAGCTAACTATGGCTACACCTTC.

This clone was picked up a small number of times. Other DNA sequences within the sample encode an identical CDR3. The chain joins TRBV15 to TRBJ2-7; TRBD2 aligns across 7 bases. The CDR3 extends over 14 amino acids. The V gene's germline CDR1 is LNHNV and CDR2 YYDKDF (reference sequence). V lost 3 bases to trimming and J lost 7 bases; unmatched junction nucleotides: 9. The CDR3 DNA is TGTGCCACCAGCAGTACCGGGGGGTCTCGGGAGCAGTACTTC. Translation gives CATSSTGGSREQYF.

The table lists this clone with a few counts. The chain employs TRBV5-4 and TRBJ2-5; D unresolved. The J call may be in error: the DNA end matches TRBJ2-7 better. Germline V CDR1 and CDR2: SGHNT, YYREEE (reference sequence). The CDR3 is 15 residues long. The chain's CDR3 is CASSLTPVPSYEQYF. As DNA, the CDR3 is TGTGCCAGCAGCTTGACCCCCGTACCTTCCTACGAGCAGTACTTC.

The chain links TRBV5-6 to TRBJ2-7, with 7 positions matching TRBD2. The trim removed 2 bases at V and 1 base at J, leaving 0 bases unmatched. Germline assignment: CDR1 SGHDT and CDR2 YYEEEE. This CDR3 comprises 13 residues. The CDR3 loop reads CASSFGGSYEQYF. The CDR3 bases are TGTGCCAGCAGCTTCGGGGGGTCCTACGAGCAGTACTTC.

Notes on this clone: Other DNA variants within this sample encode the same CDR3. The J gene is TRBJ2-5, the V gene TRBV4-1, with TRBD1 matching 8 bases. After removal of 1 base from V and 5 bases from J, the junction contained 6 bases not matched to a gene. The CDR3 is 15 residues long. Germline assignment: CDR1 MGHRA and CDR2 YSYEKL. The CDR3 loop reads CASSQASGQGETQYF. The CDR3 bases are TGCGCCAGCAGCCAAGCTTCAGGACAGGGTGAGACCCAGTACTTC.

The chain is built from TRBV11-2 and TRBJ2-3, with TRBD2 identical over 11 bases. In germline, CDR1 is SGHAT, CDR2 FQNNGV. After removal of 5 bases from V and 3 bases from J, the junction contained 10 bases not matched to a gene. The CDR3 has 17 amino acids. CDR3 sequence reads: CASSPRLAGGGTDTQYF. CDR3 coding DNA: TGTGCCAGCAGCCCCCGGCTAGCGGGGGGCGGAACAGATACGCAGTATTTT.

CDR3 residues: CASSFNNEQFF. For the CDR3, the DNA is TGCGCCAGCAGCTTCAACAATGAGCAGTTCTTC. The chain carries TRBV5-1 and TRBJ2-1; D is unclear. The CDR3 contains 11 residues. Germline CDR1 and CDR2: SGHRS and YFSETQ. Trimming pared 2 bases from V and 5 bases from J, leaving 2 bases between.

This clone was found many times. The chain joins TRBV5-4 to TRBJ2-2; TRBD1 matches 11 bases. CDR1 is SGHNT, CDR2 YYREEE, per germline (reference sequence). The length of the CDR3 is 15 residues. V gave up 2 bases and J gave up 7 bases; unmatched junction bases: 4. CDR3 in DNA: TGTGCCAGCAGCTTTTGGACAGGGGGCCACGGGGAGCTGTTTTTT. It yields the protein CASSFWTGGHGELFF.

The chain combines TRBV6-5 with TRBJ2-2, with D unresolved. This CDR3 region has 14 residues. Germline CDR1 MNHEY, CDR2 SVGAGI. V was trimmed by 8 bases and J by 0 bases, leaving 10 bases between them. CDR3 sequence reads: CASLRNPNTGELFF. CDR3 sequence (DNA): TGTGCCAGCCTACGAAACCCGAACACCGGGGAGCTGTTTTTT.

In its sample, this clone was seen a few times. This chain uses TRBV5-1 with TRBJ1-2; D gene uncertain. Germline CDR1 is SGHRS and CDR2 is YFSETQ. V shed 5 bases and J shed 2 bases, with 10 bases lying between them. CDR3 length: 13 residues. The CDR3 spells CASRDDTNYGYTF. The CDR3 DNA follows: TGCGCCAGCAGAGATGACACGAACTATGGCTACACCTTC.

This sequence joins TRBV25-1 and TRBJ2-3, with 9 bases lining up with TRBD2. The V gene end was trimmed by 5 bases and the J gene end by 3 bases; junction bases not matched to a gene: 9. Germline V gives CDR1 MGHDK, CDR2 SYGVNS. The CDR3 covers 16 residues. In nucleotides, the CDR3 is TGTGCCAGCAGTATCCGGGCTAGCGGGGATACAGATACGCAGTATTTT. Encoded protein: CASSIRASGDTDTQYF.

This rearrangement joins TRBV11-2 to TRBJ2-5; D ambiguous. CDR1 is SGHAT, CDR2 FQNNGV, per germline. V dropped 1 base and J dropped 5 bases, with 17 bases sitting between them. The CDR3 spans 16 residues. CDR3 DNA sequence: TGTGCCAGCAGCTTAGGGCCGAACTGGTTCGGGGAGACCCAGTACTTC. It codes for CASSLGPNWFGETQYF.

The CDR3 region has the DNA TGTGCCAGTTTAGGGGTCAATCAGCCCCAGCATTTT. Translating it yields CASLGVNQPQHF. The V gene is TRBV6-6, the J gene TRBJ1-5, with a tentative D call TRBD1 (5 bases). The V gene's germline CDR1 is MNHNY and CDR2 SVGAGI (reference sequence). Trimming cost V 9 bases and J 3 bases, with 9 bases left between them. The CDR3 is 12 residues long.

This clone was counted a few times. The rearrangement uses TRBV7-2 and TRBJ1-6; D not resolved. The CDR3 loop spans 16 amino acids. CDR1 and CDR2 from the germline V gene are SGHTA and FQGNSA. V was pared by 5 bases and J by 4 bases, with 15 bases between. The CDR3 here is CASSTRSNGYNSPLHF. As DNA, the CDR3 is TGTGCCAGCAGCACAAGGAGTAACGGATATAATTCACCCCTCCACTTT.

The chain recombines TRBV7-2 with TRBJ2-5; 12 positions match TRBD2. The CDR3 length is 15 residues. The V and J ends lost 0 bases and 4 bases, in that order; junction bases with no gene match: 0. Germline CDR1 SGHTA, CDR2 FQGNSA. The CDR3: CASSLALAGGETQYF. The CDR3 bases are TGTGCCAGCAGCTTAGCACTAGCGGGGGGAGAGACCCAGTACTTC.

The V call is TRBV2, the J call TRBJ2-5; tentative D call: TRBD1 (6 bases). This CDR3 spans 15 amino acids. The germline V gene has CDR1 SNHLY and CDR2 FYNNEI. The V gene lost 7 bases and the J gene lost 1 base, with 16 bases spanning the gap. The CDR3 spells CASKLQGWSQETQYF. CDR3 DNA sequence: TGTGCCAGCAAACTACAGGGTTGGAGCCAAGAGACCCAGTACTTC.

The chain employs TRBV6-1 and TRBJ2-7; possible D gene TRBD1, 6 bases. The CDR3 consists of 16 residues. CDR1 is MNHNS, CDR2 SASEGT, per germline. V lost 4 bases and J 1 base, leaving 17 bases between the germline ends. The CDR3, as DNA: TGTGCCAGCAGTGTTCCCGGGACATCGGGGTCCTACGAGCAGTACTTC. Protein sequence: CASSVPGTSGSYEQYF.